This T cell receptor (beta chain) was profiled in a study of radiation and T cells in renal cell carcinoma. Described time point: blood 4 weeks post-SBRT, at nephrectomy. Treatment of the sample: 15 Gy SBRT to primary tumor, nephrectomy 4 weeks later. The protocol was immunoSEQ multiplex PCR, while the TCRdb copy is restricted to in-frame clones and leaves out a portion. Of around 140,000 clones listed, 75% to 90% are singletons. CDR1 is SNHLY, CDR2 FYNNEI, per germline. The CDR3 runs to 14 residues. V trimming: 7 bases; J trimming: 5 bases; junction bases outside the gene matches: 10. The sample in question was blood, obtained from a patient whose treatment included radiotherapy and nephrectomy. V and J are TRBV2 and TRBJ1-1; 7 bases line up with TRBD1. The receptor comes from a woman aged 50 to 60 with renal cell carcinoma. CDR3 sequence reads: CASTRGGARTEAFF. The CDR3 DNA follows: TGTGCCAGCACCAGAGGGGGCGCGCGAACTGAAGCTTTCTTT.